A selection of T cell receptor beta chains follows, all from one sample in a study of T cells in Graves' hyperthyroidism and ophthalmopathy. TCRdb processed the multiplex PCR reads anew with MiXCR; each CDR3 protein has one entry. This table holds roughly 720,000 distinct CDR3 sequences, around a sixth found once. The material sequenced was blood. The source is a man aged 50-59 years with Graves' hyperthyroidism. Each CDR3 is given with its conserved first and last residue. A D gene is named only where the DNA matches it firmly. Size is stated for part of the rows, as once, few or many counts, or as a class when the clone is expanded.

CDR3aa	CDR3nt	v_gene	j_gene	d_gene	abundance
CASSLTRTGMDGYTF	TGCGCCAGCAGCCTCACTCGGACAGGGATGGATGGCTACACCTTC	TRBV5-1	TRBJ1-2	TRBD1	many
CASSPRAQTNTEAFF	TGTGCCAGCAGCCCCCGGGCACAGACTAACACTGAAGCTTTCTTT	TRBV7-8	TRBJ1-1	NA	many
CASSATSRPFF	TGTGCCAGCAGTGCGACTAGCCGGCCGTTCTTC	TRBV2	TRBJ2-1	TRBD2	few
CASSWGLAGGSYEQYF	TGTGCCAGCAGCTGGGGACTAGCGGGAGGAAGCTACGAGCAGTACTTC	TRBV7-2	TRBJ2-7	TRBD2	NA
CASGYGGPNTEAFF	TGTGCTAGTGGTTATGGGGGGCCAAACACTGAAGCTTTCTTT	TRBV12-5	TRBJ1-1	NA	NA
CASSGTSGRTYNEQFF	TGTGCCAGCAGCGGGACTAGCGGGAGGACCTACAATGAGCAGTTCTTC	TRBV2	TRBJ2-1	TRBD2	many
CASSIDNGGSTYEQYF	TGTGCCAGTAGTATAGATAACGGCGGGAGCACGTACGAGCAGTACTTC	TRBV19	TRBJ2-7	TRBD2	NA
CASSLRAGQGYGYTF	TGTGCCAGCAGTTTAAGGGCAGGCCAGGGCTATGGCTACACCTTC	TRBV27	TRBJ1-2	NA	many
CATSDSPSVQETQYF	TGTGCCACCAGTGATTCACCTTCGGTACAGGAGACCCAGTACTTC	TRBV24-1	TRBJ2-5	NA	NA
CASSQISDGSYNSPLHF	TGTGCCAGCAGCCAAATATCCGACGGATCCTATAATTCACCCCTCCACTTT	TRBV28	TRBJ1-6	NA	many
CASSLFWGYGGYTF	TGCGCCAGCAGCTTGTTCTGGGGGTATGGTGGCTACACCTTC	TRBV5-1	TRBJ1-2	NA	many
CASSNWNEQFF	TGTGCCAGTAGTAACTGGAATGAGCAGTTCTTC	TRBV19	TRBJ2-1	NA	many
CASSSPRGPETQYF	TGTGCCAGCAGTTCCCCCCGGGGGCCGGAGACCCAGTACTTC	TRBV27	TRBJ2-5	NA	NA
CASSGLAGEGAKNIQYF	TGTGCCAGCTCCGGACTAGCGGGAGAGGGAGCCAAAAACATTCAGTACTTC	TRBV28	TRBJ2-4	TRBD2	many
CSVFGTGGTGELFF	TGCAGCGTTTTCGGGACAGGGGGTACCGGGGAGCTGTTTTTT	TRBV29-1	TRBJ2-2	TRBD1	few
CASVLNTEAFF	TGTGCCAGCGTTCTGAACACTGAAGCTTTCTTT	TRBV28	TRBJ1-1	NA	NA
CASSYSMDRGLDTEAFF	TGTGCCAGCAGTTACTCGATGGACAGGGGGCTGGACACTGAAGCTTTCTTT	TRBV6-5	TRBJ1-1	TRBD1	many
CASSPRDRAEKLFF	TGTGCCAGCTCACCACGAGACAGGGCTGAAAAACTGTTTTTT	TRBV18	TRBJ1-4	TRBD1	many
CSVGLAESYEQYF	TGCAGTGTCGGCCTAGCGGAATCCTACGAGCAGTACTTC	TRBV29-1	TRBJ2-7	TRBD2	many
CASSLLPRGNIEAFF	TGCGCCAGCAGCTTACTACCGCGGGGTAACATTGAAGCTTTCTTT	TRBV4-1	TRBJ1-1	NA	NA
CAISESGPSSGNTIYF	TGTGCCATCAGTGAGTCTGGTCCGAGCTCTGGAAACACCATATATTTT	TRBV10-3	TRBJ1-3	NA	NA
CASSLIPGGLNNEKLFF	TGTGCCAGCAGTTTAATTCCAGGGGGCTTAAATAATGAAAAACTGTTTTTT	TRBV27	TRBJ1-4	TRBD1	NA
CAWSAPSAQYF	TGTGCCTGGAGTGCCCCCTCAGCGCAGTACTTC	TRBV30	TRBJ2-7	NA	few
CATSDGEGEKLFF	TGTGCCACCAGTGACGGGGAAGGAGAAAAACTGTTTTTT	TRBV24-1	TRBJ1-4	NA	few
CASSRTPQPQHF	TGTGCCAGCAGCCGCACTCCCCAGCCCCAGCATTTT	TRBV28	TRBJ1-5	NA	NA
CASSYSSGLAEETQYF	TGTGCCAGCAGTTACTCGAGTGGACTAGCGGAAGAGACCCAGTACTTC	TRBV6-5	TRBJ2-5	TRBD2	few
CASSTTRNTIYF	TGTGCCAGCAGTACCACGAGAAACACCATATATTTT	TRBV28	TRBJ1-3	NA	NA
CASSQAPSGGYNEQFF	TGCGCCAGCAGCCAAGCGCCTAGCGGGGGGTACAATGAGCAGTTCTTC	TRBV4-1	TRBJ2-1	TRBD2	few
CASSPGRGSDEQFF	TGTGCCAGCAGCCCAGGACGGGGATCAGATGAGCAGTTCTTC	TRBV7-8	TRBJ2-1	NA	many
CSASRDSGAVETQYF	TGCAGTGCTAGCCGGGACTCCGGTGCGGTAGAGACCCAGTACTTC	TRBV20-1	TRBJ2-5	NA	many